These T cell receptor beta chains were read from a single sample in a study of T-cell reconstitution after alpha-beta-depleted transplantation in children. TCRdb re-called the PCR reads through MiXCR, storing one row per CDR3 protein. The sample includes roughly 790,000 distinct CDR3 sequences, roughly 15% of them seen just once. Sequenced here: PBMCs, mostly from graft donor cells, sampled 360 days after TCRalphabeta/CD19-depleted stem cell transplant. The origin of the receptors is a male patient aged 10 to 17 who had a stem cell transplant for acute lymphoblastic leukemia, so the T cells may come from the graft donor. The CDR3 runs from the conserved cysteine through the conserved F or W. A D gene is named only where the DNA matches it firmly. Some rows have no size entry. The others give once, few or many, or a class for an expanded clone.

clone size | J gene | CDR3 length | D gene | V gene | CDR3 protein | CDR3 DNA
- | TRBJ2-7 | 13 | - | TRBV2 | CASRSLMDYEQYF | TGTGCCAGCAGGAGTTTGATGGACTACGAGCAGTACTTC
- | TRBJ2-7 | 15 | TRBD2 | TRBV6-5 | CASSYSPGRAYEQYF | TGTGCCAGCAGTTACTCGCCAGGGAGGGCCTACGAGCAGTACTTC
- | TRBJ2-7 | 16 | TRBD2 | TRBV15 | CATSRAREGLSYEQYF | TGTGCCACCAGCAGAGCGCGGGAGGGCTTATCCTACGAGCAGTACTTC
few | TRBJ2-1 | 17 | TRBD2 | TRBV15 | CATSRDLLAGTYNEQFF | TGTGCCACCAGCAGAGATCTACTAGCGGGAACCTACAATGAGCAGTTCTTC
few | TRBJ2-1 | 20 | - | TRBV7-8 | CASSLPPTGEGTPGYNEQFF | TGTGCCAGCAGCCTCCCGCCGACAGGGGAGGGGACTCCGGGCTACAATGAGCAGTTCTTC
- | TRBJ2-3 | 16 | - | TRBV5-1 | CASSSGRTLSTDTQYF | TGCGCCAGCAGTTCGGGGAGAACTCTTAGCACAGATACGCAGTATTTT
- | TRBJ2-5 | 14 | TRBD2 | TRBV12-3/TRBV12-4 | CASSPSGSWETQYF | TGTGCCAGCAGCCCGAGCGGGAGCTGGGAGACCCAGTACTTC
- | TRBJ2-3 | 20 | - | TRBV5-6 | CASRLEGHFDRTPSTDTQYF | TGTGCCAGCAGGTTAGAAGGCCACTTCGACAGGACACCTAGCACAGATACGCAGTATTTT
- | TRBJ2-7 | 15 | TRBD1 | TRBV7-9 | CASSFPGQGEYEQYF | TGTGCCAGCAGCTTCCCCGGGCAGGGGGAATACGAGCAGTACTTC
- | TRBJ1-1 | 17 | TRBD1 | TRBV3-1 | CASSQGIHRGGRTEAFF | TGTGCCAGCAGCCAAGGTATCCACAGGGGGGGTAGGACTGAAGCTTTCTTT
many | TRBJ2-7 | 14 | TRBD2 | TRBV5-1 | CASSLTSGSHEQYF | TGCGCCAGCAGCCTGACTAGCGGGAGCCACGAGCAGTACTTC
few | TRBJ2-1 | 16 | TRBD2 | TRBV7-9 | CASLHLAGLSYNEQFF | TGTGCCAGCCTCCACCTAGCGGGCCTTTCCTACAATGAGCAGTTCTTC
many | TRBJ2-7 | 14 | TRBD2 | TRBV10-3 | CAIMGTSGPYEQYF | TGTGCCATCATGGGGACTAGCGGACCCTACGAGCAGTACTTC
- | TRBJ2-1 | 13 | - | TRBV7-6 | CASSPAGSISRFF | TGTGCCAGCAGCCCAGCGGGCTCGATTAGCCGGTTCTTC
few | TRBJ2-7 | 15 | - | TRBV5-6 | CASSSTGQISYEQYF | TGTGCCAGCAGCTCCACTGGACAGATTTCCTACGAGCAGTACTTC
few | TRBJ1-2 | 13 | - | TRBV3-1 | CASSQKMHYGYTF | TGTGCCAGCAGCCAGAAGATGCACTATGGCTACACCTTC
- | TRBJ1-4 | 15 | - | TRBV27 | CASPFKTGMDEKLFF | TGTGCCAGCCCGTTTAAAACAGGGATGGATGAAAAACTGTTTTTT
few | TRBJ2-7 | 15 | TRBD2 | TRBV2 | CASGTSGRGRREQYF | TGTGCCAGCGGAACTAGCGGGAGGGGTCGTCGCGAGCAGTACTTC
few | TRBJ2-7 | 14 | - | TRBV12-3/TRBV12-4 | CASRKDGDSYEQYF | TGTGCCAGCAGGAAGGACGGGGATTCCTACGAGCAGTACTTC
few | TRBJ2-7 | 14 | - | TRBV18 | CASSPLGGGYEQYF | TGTGCCAGCTCACCACTAGGAGGGGGCTACGAGCAGTACTTC
- | TRBJ2-1 | 16 | TRBD2 | TRBV9 | CASSVVAFGTSYEQFF | TGTGCCAGCAGCGTAGTAGCTTTTGGGACTAGTTATGAGCAGTTCTTC
few | TRBJ2-1 | 19 | TRBD2 | TRBV12-3/TRBV12-4 | CASSLVGLAGLGSYNEQFF | TGTGCCAGCAGTTTAGTGGGACTAGCGGGCCTTGGCTCCTACAATGAGCAGTTCTTC
- | TRBJ2-1 | 15 | - | TRBV27 | CASSVPGPQYDEQFF | TGTGCCAGCAGTGTCCCGGGCCCCCAGTACGATGAGCAGTTCTTC
few | TRBJ2-1 | 15 | - | TRBV28 | CASSSGTRSYNEQFF | TGTGCCAGCAGTTCCGGGACTCGCTCCTACAATGAGCAGTTCTTC
- | TRBJ2-1 | 10 | - | TRBV29-1 | CSVALGRQFF | TGCAGCGTTGCGCTAGGACGGCAGTTCTTC
- | TRBJ1-5 | 15 | TRBD1 | TRBV15 | CATSRVDRFNQPQHF | TGTGCCACCAGCAGGGTGGACAGGTTCAATCAGCCCCAGCATTTT
few | TRBJ2-2 | 15 | - | TRBV28 | CASALRGIRSGELFF | TGTGCCAGCGCCCTTAGGGGAATCAGATCCGGGGAGCTGTTTTTT
- | TRBJ1-3 | 13 | - | TRBV12-3/TRBV12-4 | CATPGVSGNTIYF | TGTGCCACCCCCGGGGTCTCTGGAAACACCATATATTTT
few | TRBJ2-7 | 14 | - | TRBV28 | CASSLGGAPGEQYF | TGTGCCAGCAGTTTGGGGGGCGCCCCGGGCGAGCAGTACTTC
few | TRBJ1-5 | 13 | - | TRBV20-1 | CSARRQPNQPQHF | TGCAGTGCACGAAGACAGCCCAATCAGCCCCAGCATTTT
few | TRBJ1-5 | 15 | TRBD1 | TRBV7-9 | CASSAGTGGNQPQHF | TGTGCCAGCAGCGCAGGAACAGGGGGGAATCAGCCCCAGCATTTT
- | TRBJ2-2 | 15 | - | TRBV4-1 | CASSHLGGRTGELFF | TGCGCCAGCAGCCACTTGGGGGGCCGGACCGGGGAGCTGTTTTTT
- | TRBJ2-1 | 15 | - | TRBV20-1 | CSARAGALVVNEQFF | TGCAGTGCTAGAGCGGGAGCGCTCGTTGTAAATGAGCAGTTCTTC
few | TRBJ1-4 | 15 | - | TRBV7-2 | CASSQGTTTNEKLFF | TGTGCCAGCAGCCAGGGGACAACAACTAATGAAAAACTGTTTTTT
many | TRBJ2-1 | 15 | TRBD1 | TRBV5-1 | CASSLVGGVNNEQFF | TGCGCCAGCAGCTTGGTAGGGGGCGTGAACAATGAGCAGTTCTTC
many | TRBJ2-1 | 15 | - | TRBV5-1 | CASSPGDGRGGEQFF | TGCGCCAGCAGCCCAGGGGACGGGAGAGGGGGTGAGCAGTTCTTC
- | TRBJ2-1 | 14 | - | TRBV9 | CASSVIISYNEQFF | TGTGCCAGCAGCGTAATAATATCCTACAATGAGCAGTTCTTC
- | TRBJ2-3 | 15 | - | TRBV18 | CASSQQGSSTDTQYF | TGTGCCAGCTCACAACAGGGATCAAGCACAGATACGCAGTATTTT
few | TRBJ2-3 | 18 | TRBD2 | TRBV14 | CASSHWDPPAGDTDTQYF | TGTGCCAGCAGCCATTGGGATCCCCCAGCGGGAGACACAGATACGCAGTATTTT
- | TRBJ1-6 | 14 | - | TRBV5-1 | CASSLVQGSSPLHF | TGCGCCAGCAGCTTGGTACAGGGTAGCTCACCCCTCCACTTT
- | TRBJ2-7 | 14 | - | TRBV18 | CASSRTVSSYEQYF | TGTGCCAGCTCACGGACAGTGAGCTCCTACGAGCAGTACTTC
few | TRBJ2-3 | 15 | - | TRBV18 | CASSPGVRSTDTQYF | TGTGCCAGCTCACCAGGCGTAAGGAGCACAGATACGCAGTATTTT
- | TRBJ1-2 | 14 | - | TRBV7-2 | CASSLATVNYGYTF | TGTGCCAGCAGCTTAGCTACAGTCAACTATGGCTACACCTTC
few | TRBJ2-2 | 12 | - | TRBV4-1 | CASSRAAGELFF | TGCGCCAGCAGCCGGGCGGCCGGGGAGCTGTTTTTT
- | TRBJ2-1 | 16 | TRBD1 | TRBV7-3 | CASSSSGTGAYNEQFF | TGTGCCAGCAGCTCCTCCGGGACAGGAGCTTACAATGAGCAGTTCTTC
- | TRBJ1-1 | 17 | TRBD1 | TRBV4-1 | CASSAATGGPLNTEAFF | TGCGCCAGCTCAGCCGCAACAGGGGGCCCCCTGAACACTGAAGCTTTCTTT
many | TRBJ2-5 | 15 | - | TRBV7-2 | CASSLAGTIQETQYF | TGTGCCAGCAGCTTAGCGGGTACTATCCAAGAGACCCAGTACTTC
- | TRBJ2-1 | 13 | TRBD1 | TRBV18 | CASSWTGVNEQFF | TGTGCCAGCTCATGGACAGGGGTAAATGAGCAGTTCTTC
many | TRBJ2-7 | 14 | - | TRBV18 | CASSPDPSGYEQYF | TGTGCCAGCTCACCCGACCCGTCGGGCTACGAGCAGTACTTC
few | TRBJ2-1 | 19 | TRBD2 | TRBV12-3/TRBV12-4 | CASSFYWPETSGGHNEQFF | TGTGCCAGCAGTTTCTACTGGCCAGAGACTAGCGGGGGACACAATGAGCAGTTCTTC